This passage covers 13 T cell receptor beta chains from one sample sequenced in a study of shared clonotypes between healthy human individuals. Only CD45RO-negative cells positively selected for CCR7 counted as naive CD8 cells, so terminally differentiated effector memory CD45RA+ cells were excluded. Sequencing was performed with immunoSEQ multiplex PCR; in TCRdb, only in-frame clones are kept and a portion is missing. The repertoire includes over 800,000 clones, around 93% of them detected once, and 24% sits in the top ten. The sequenced material came from naive CD8+ T cells sorted from blood. The receptors come from a man aged 30 to 45 in good health.

A single count supports this clone. The chain has TRBV5-6 and TRBJ1-1; TRBD1 might be the D (5 bases). The germline gives CDR1 SGHDT, CDR2 YYEEEE. The CDR3 runs 15 residues. Trimming removed 0 bases from V and 0 bases from J, with 9 bases in between. CDR3 sequence reads: CASSLAEGMNTEAFF. The CDR3 nucleotides are TGTGCCAGCAGCTTGGCCGAGGGGATGAACACTGAAGCTTTCTTT.

This sequence joins TRBV7-9 and TRBJ2-5; 9 nucleotides line up with TRBD2. CDR1 and CDR2 from the germline V gene are SEHNR and FQNEAQ (reference sequence). The CDR3 is 16 amino acids. Germline trimming cut 7 bases from V and 1 base from J; bases unmatched to any gene: 10. CDR3 nucleotides: TGTGCCAGCAACCGTATGAGCGGGAGGCCCCAAGAGACCCAGTACTTC. Translating it yields CASNRMSGRPQETQYF.

The rearrangement joins TRBV7-3 to TRBJ2-1, with D possibly being TRBD2 (6 bases). V was shortened by 2 bases and J by 5 bases, with 16 bases between the two germline ends. Germline loops: CDR1 SGHTA, CDR2 FQGTGA. CDR3 length: 16 amino acids. The CDR3 DNA reads TGTGCCAGCAGCTTAGCCCCGGGACTCCCCCACAATGAGCAGTTCTTC. Protein: CASSLAPGLPHNEQFF.

This clone was picked up one time. The chain couples TRBV11-2 to TRBJ2-7, with D tentatively TRBD1 (6 bases). Germline values: CDR1 SGHAT, CDR2 FQNNGV. The CDR3 runs to 17 residues. V lost 5 bases, J lost 4 bases, and 24 bases lay in between. The DNA of the CDR3 is TGTGCCAGCAGCACCGGACAGAGAGGTTTGGGGTTTTACGAGCAGTACTTC. Translating it yields CASSTGQRGLGFYEQYF.

The chain combines TRBV14 with TRBJ2-2; 9 nucleotides line up with TRBD1. V lost 2 bases to trimming and J lost 1 base; unmatched junction nucleotides: 5. Germline V gene sequence: CDR1 SGHDN, CDR2 FVKESK. The CDR3 is made up of 17 amino acids. The chain's CDR3 is CASSQFPGQGNTGELFF. The CDR3 DNA reads as TGTGCCAGCAGCCAATTCCCGGGACAGGGGAACACCGGGGAGCTGTTTTTT.

The chain couples TRBV5-8 to TRBJ2-5; D is perhaps TRBD1 or TRBD2 (5 bases each). Trimming pared 0 bases from V and 5 bases from J, leaving 23 bases between. CDR1 and CDR2 (germline): SGHTS, YDEGEE. This CDR3 has 18 residues. CDR3 amino acids: CASSLAVGSQGRRETQYF. The DNA of the CDR3 is TGTGCCAGCAGCTTGGCCGTAGGATCCCAGGGACGAAGGGAGACCCAGTACTTC.

The rearrangement links TRBV7-6 to TRBJ1-4; perhaps TRBD1 as D (5 bases). Trimming left V 4 bases short and J 5 bases short, with 20 bases between. The CDR3 sequence is 17 residues long. The germline V gene encodes CDR1 SGHVS and CDR2 FNYEAQ. The CDR3 DNA reads as TGTGCCAGCAGCTCTAAACCGGGACCCTCAGCGAATGAAAAACTGTTTTTT. Its translation: CASSSKPGPSANEKLFF. Filled out from reference TRBV7-6 and TRBJ1-4, the complete variable domain reads GAGVSQSPRYKVTKRGQDVALRCDPISGHVSLYWYRQALGQGPEFLTYFNYEAQQDKSGLPNDRFSAERPEGSISTLTIQRTEQRDSAMYRCASSSKPGPSANEKLFFGSGTQLSVL.

The chain joins TRBV28 to TRBJ2-7; 12 bases align to TRBD2. In germline, CDR1 is MDHEN, CDR2 SYDVKM. V lost 6 bases, J lost 4 bases, and 10 bases stayed unmatched. This CDR3 has 16 residues. The CDR3 sequence is CASRPTSGGIGYEQYF. The CDR3 DNA is TGTGCCAGCAGACCCACTAGCGGGGGGATCGGGTACGAGCAGTACTTC.

CDR3 in amino acids: CASSPTYSGTSGYNEQFF. The CDR3 DNA follows: TGTGCCAGCAGCCCGACGTATTCCGGGACTAGCGGATACAATGAGCAGTTCTTC. The rearrangement joins TRBV11-2 to TRBJ2-1; 11 positions match TRBD2. V lost 5 bases and J lost 4; bases outside the gene matches: 13. This CDR3 comprises 18 residues. Germline loops: CDR1 SGHAT, CDR2 FQNNGV.

Worth noting for this clone: In the same sample, other DNA sequences code for this CDR3. The chain couples TRBV6-5 to TRBJ2-7; unclear D gene. The germline CDR1 and CDR2 sequences are MNHEY and SVGAGI. The CDR3 contains 12 residues. Trimming shortened V by 2 bases and J by 3 bases, and 5 bases separated the two germline ends. The CDR3 coding sequence is TGTGCCAGCAGTTACAAGGGCTACGAGCAGTACTTC. As protein: CASSYKGYEQYF.

The chain combines TRBV10-2 with TRBJ2-3, with D possibly matching TRBD1 (6 bases). Between the trimmed V and J ends, which lost 2 bases and 0 bases, there was a span of 15 bases. The CDR3 runs 17 residues. Germline CDR1 and CDR2: WSHSY and SAAADI. CDR3 DNA sequence: TGCGCCAGCAGTGAGCGGTGGACAGCCACCAGCACAGATACGCAGTATTTT. This sequence encodes CASSERWTATSTDTQYF.

The chain joins TRBV11-2 to TRBJ2-1; 12 positions agree with TRBD2. V shed 8 bases and J 4 bases; nucleotides not matched to a gene: 3. Germline V lookup: CDR1 SGHAT, CDR2 FQNNGV. This CDR3 has 14 residues. Here the CDR3 DNA reads TGTGCCAGCCGACTAGCGGGAGCGTACAATGAGCAGTTCTTC. Translation: CASRLAGAYNEQFF. The variable domain in full, completed from reference TRBV11-2 and TRBJ2-1, reads EAGVAQSPRYKIIEKRQSVAFWCNPISGHATLYWYQQILGQGPKLLIQFQNNGVVDDSQLPKDRFSAERLKGVDSTLKIQPAKLEDSAVYLCASRLAGAYNEQFFGPGTRLTVL.

The chain joins TRBV5-6 to TRBJ1-4; tentatively, D is TRBD1 (5 bases). CDR3 length: 15 amino acids. The V end lost 3 bases, the J end lost 7 bases, and 16 bases lay between the germline ends. CDR1 and CDR2 from the germline V gene are SGHDT and YYEEEE. The CDR3 region is CASSSRIAGLEKLFF. CDR3 coding DNA: TGTGCCAGCAGCTCTCGGATCGCGGGACTTGAAAAACTGTTTTTT.